Each of the 28 T cell receptor beta chains below was sequenced from the same sample in a study of blood T cell repertoires in COVID-19. Profiling relied on immunoSEQ multiplex PCR, and the TCRdb table lists in-frame clones only, not all of them. The table includes some 240,000 clones, about 86% detected once. Sequenced: peripheral blood. All receptors derive from an elderly woman with acute or convalescent COVID-19.

This clone appeared a single time. The rearrangement uses TRBV6-2 or TRBV6-3 and TRBJ2-1, with D perhaps matching TRBD2 (6 bases). V shed 6 bases and J shed 4 bases, with 16 bases lying between them. In germline, CDR1 is MNHEY, CDR2 SVGEGT. The CDR3 is made up of 15 amino acids. The CDR3 DNA reads as TGTGCCAGCAGCTTACGGGACGGGAGTTACAATGAGCAGTTCTTC. It encodes CASSLRDGSYNEQFF.

The count of this clone is one. The genes are TRBV6-2 or TRBV6-3 and TRBJ1-5; D unresolved. V lost 5 bases to trimming and J lost 0 bases, with 11 bases between them. Germline CDR1 is MNHEY and CDR2 is SVGEGT. CDR3 length: 15 residues. Written as DNA, the CDR3 is TGTGCCAGCAGTCGTTTCGGGGATAGCAATCAGCCCCAGCATTTT. This translates into CASSRFGDSNQPQHF.

The chain employs TRBV7-3 and TRBJ2-7; 11 bases fit TRBD1. The CDR3 is made up of 15 amino acids. CDR1 SGHTA and CDR2 FQGTGA come from the germline V gene. With 5 bases clipped from V and 5 bases from J, the junction kept 8 bases outside the gene matches. The CDR3 DNA reads TGTGCCAGCAGCCCCGGACAGGGGGCAAGGGACGAGCAGTACTTC. It encodes CASSPGQGARDEQYF.

V gene TRBV5-1 combines with J gene TRBJ2-1; 10 positions agree with TRBD2. The CDR3 consists of 15 residues. The germline V gene has CDR1 SGHRS and CDR2 YFSETQ. V lost 2 bases, J lost 2 bases, and 1 base stayed unmatched. CDR3: CASSFTSGAYNEQFF. For the CDR3, the DNA is TGCGCCAGCAGCTTTACTAGCGGGGCCTACAATGAGCAGTTCTTC.

This clone appeared once. The chain links TRBV5-1 to TRBJ1-4; D is perhaps TRBD1 (5 bases). V shed 4 bases and J shed 0 bases, with 19 bases lying between them. Germline V gene lookup returns CDR1 SGHRS and CDR2 YFSETQ. CDR3 length equals 18 residues. The CDR3 region has the DNA TGCGCCAGCAGCCTAAGATCGGGCAGGGCCGCAACTAATGAAAAACTGTTTTTT. Translating gives CASSLRSGRAATNEKLFF.

The chain links TRBV29-1 to TRBJ2-5; D might be TRBD1 or TRBD2, each matching 5 bases. V shed 4 bases and J shed 4 bases, with 10 bases lying between them. CDR3 length: 12 amino acids. Germline V gene lookup returns CDR1 SQVTM and CDR2 ANQGSEA. CDR3 amino acids: CSVGEGRETQYF. CDR3 nucleotide sequence: TGCAGCGTTGGAGAGGGGCGAGAGACCCAGTACTTC.

CDR3 loop: CASSLVGGSTDTQYF. CDR3 sequence (DNA): TGTGCCAGCAGCTTGGTCGGGGGAAGCACAGATACGCAGTATTTT. The chain couples TRBV5-8 to TRBJ2-3; TRBD2 might be the D (6 bases). This CDR3 is 15 amino acids long. V shed 0 bases and J shed 0 bases, with 8 bases lying between them. The germline V gene encodes CDR1 SGHTS and CDR2 YDEGEE. Complete variable domain (other parts from reference TRBV5-8 and TRBJ2-3): EAGVTQSPTHLIKTRGQQATLRCSPISGHTSVYWYQQALGLGLQFLLWYDEGEERNRGNFPPRFSGRQFPNYSSELNVNALELEDSALYLCASSLVGGSTDTQYFGPGTRLTVL.

V gene TRBV28 combines with J gene TRBJ1-6, with a weak D call TRBD1 (6 bases). The CDR3 runs 15 residues. The germline CDR1 and CDR2 sequences are MDHEN and SYDVKM. V was trimmed by 1 base and J by 7 bases, leaving 11 bases between them. CDR3 sequence (DNA): TGTGCCAGCAGTTTATTTGGGGGCGCGAATTCACCCCTCCACTTT. As protein: CASSLFGGANSPLHF.

The rearrangement joins TRBV2 to TRBJ2-1; 8 nucleotides match TRBD2. The CDR3 spans 14 residues. Germline-derived CDR1 and CDR2 are SNHLY and FYNNEI. V lost 8 bases to trimming and J lost 2 bases; unmatched junction nucleotides: 5. The CDR3 nucleotides read TGTGCCAGCCGACTAGCGAGGACCTACAATGAGCAGTTCTTC. Amino acids: CASRLARTYNEQFF. The variable domain in full, completed from reference TRBV2 and TRBJ2-1, reads EPEVTQTPSHQVTQMGQEVILRCVPISNHLYFYWYRQILGQKVEFLVSFYNNEISEKSEIFDDQFSVERPDGSNFTLKIRSTKLEDSAMYFCASRLARTYNEQFFGPGTRLTVL.

V usage is TRBV5-5 and J usage is TRBJ1-4; TRBD1 aligns across 7 bases. The CDR3 length is 15 residues. Germline CDR1 is SGHKS and CDR2 is YYEKEE (reference sequence). Germline trimming cut 4 bases from V and 7 bases from J; bases unmatched to any gene: 10. CDR3 coding DNA: TGTGCCAGCAGCCCGCCCCCACAGGGGATTGAAAAACTGTTTTTT. Amino acid sequence: CASSPPPQGIEKLFF.

The DNA for the CDR3 is TGTGCCAGCAGTTTCGCGGGGGGCCCCTACAATGAGCAGTTCTTC. Residues: CASSFAGGPYNEQFF. V and J are TRBV28 and TRBJ2-1; 8 bases match TRBD2. CDR1 MDHEN and CDR2 SYDVKM come from the germline V gene. V trimming: 3 bases; J trimming: 2 bases; junction bases outside the gene matches: 3. There are 15 residues in the CDR3.

The chain uses TRBV6-5 and TRBJ1-6, with D tentatively TRBD1 (6 bases). Trimming took off 8 bases at V and 4 bases at J, with 9 bases between the two ends. CDR3 length: 13 amino acids. The germline V gene encodes CDR1 MNHEY and CDR2 SVGAGI. The DNA for the CDR3 is TGTGCCAGCCGGACAGAATATAATTCACCCCTCCACTTT. Encoded protein: CASRTEYNSPLHF.

Only one count was recorded for this clone. This chain uses TRBV5-6 with TRBJ2-2, with D tentatively TRBD1 (6 bases). With 6 bases removed from V and 7 bases from J, the gap between germline ends came to 13 bases. The CDR3 covers 13 residues. CDR1 SGHDT and CDR2 YYEEEE come from the germline V gene. CDR3 loop: CASNTGPNGELFF. CDR3 bases: TGTGCCAGCAACACAGGGCCCAACGGGGAGCTGTTTTTT.

The V call is TRBV5-1, the J call TRBJ1-1; tentatively, D is TRBD1 (5 bases). Per the germline V gene, CDR1 is SGHRS and CDR2 is YFSETQ. This CDR3 region has 15 residues. Trimming cost V 4 bases and J 4 bases, with 17 bases left between them. The CDR3 nucleotides read TGCGCCAGCAGCCCCCTTACCAGGGAGGGCACTGAAGCTTTCTTT. It specifies CASSPLTREGTEAFF.

The gene calls are TRBV27 and TRBJ2-7; D may be TRBD1 (6 bases). This CDR3 comprises 13 residues. Trimming left V 5 bases short and J 4 bases short, with 12 bases between. The V gene's germline CDR1 is MNHEY and CDR2 SMNVEV (reference sequence). The CDR3 is CASSPQQGYEQYF. The CDR3 bases are TGTGCCAGCAGTCCCCAACAGGGATACGAGCAGTACTTC.

V is TRBV11-2 and J is TRBJ2-7; TRBD1 matches at 8 bases. Germline-derived CDR1 and CDR2 are SGHAT and FQNNGV. This CDR3 is built from 13 residues. V trimming: 5 bases; J trimming: 3 bases; junction bases outside the gene matches: 3. CDR3 DNA sequence: TGTGCCAGCAGCCGGACAGGGTACTACGAGCAGTACTTC. This translates into CASSRTGYYEQYF.

This clone was detected only once. The V and J genes are TRBV5-1 and TRBJ1-1; 8 positions match TRBD1. The CDR3 is 15 amino acids. Per the germline V gene, CDR1 is SGHRS and CDR2 is YFSETQ. Trimming removed 1 base from V and 6 bases from J; junction bases left unmatched: 8. The CDR3 sequence is CASSLQTGVSPEAFF. As DNA, the CDR3 is TGCGCCAGCAGCTTGCAGACAGGGGTTTCCCCTGAAGCTTTCTTT.

V is TRBV6-5 and J is TRBJ1-2; D is unresolved. Germline loops: CDR1 MNHEY, CDR2 SVGAGI. CDR3 length: 14 amino acids. Between the trimmed V and J ends, which lost 6 bases and 2 bases, there was a span of 13 bases. CDR3 loop: CASSPEGLNYGYTF. The CDR3 DNA sequence: TGTGCCAGCAGCCCGGAGGGCCTGAACTATGGCTACACCTTC.

This clone was recorded once. J is TRBJ2-1 and V is TRBV7-3, with D unclear. CDR1 and CDR2 from the germline V gene are SGHTA and FQGTGA. Trimming removed 5 bases at V and 5 bases at J, with 10 bases between. The CDR3 covers 13 residues. The CDR3 DNA sequence: TGTGCCAGCAGCCCCCGACAAGACAATGAGCAGTTCTTC. Protein: CASSPRQDNEQFF.

The rearrangement links TRBV5-1 to TRBJ1-1, with D possibly matching TRBD1 (6 bases). This CDR3 has 14 amino acids. Looked up from germline, CDR1 is SGHRS and CDR2 is YFSETQ. Trimming took off 4 bases at V and 1 base at J, with 11 bases between the two ends. The CDR3, as DNA: TGCGCCAGCAGCGATGGACAGCCGAACACTGAAGCTTTCTTT. Its translation is CASSDGQPNTEAFF. Complete variable domain (other parts from reference TRBV5-1 and TRBJ1-1): KAGVTQTPRYLIKTRGQQVTLSCSPISGHRSVSWYQQTPGQGLQFLFEYFSETQRNKGNFPGRFSGRQFSNSRSEMNVSTLELGDSALYLCASSDGQPNTEAFFGQGTRLTVV.

The V and J genes are TRBV7-9 and TRBJ1-3, with D hard to call. CDR3 size: 14 residues. Germline CDR1 SEHNR, CDR2 FQNEAQ (reference sequence). Trimming removed 7 bases from V and 0 bases from J, with 10 bases in between. The CDR3 loop reads CASTSVLSGNTIYF. DNA for the CDR3: TGTGCCAGCACCTCGGTCCTCTCTGGAAACACCATATATTTT.

The genes are TRBV28 and TRBJ2-5; D is perhaps TRBD1 (6 bases). CDR3 length equals 13 residues. Trimming took 6 bases from V and 2 from J, leaving 10 bases between them. Looked up from germline, CDR1 is MDHEN and CDR2 is SYDVKM. The DNA of the CDR3 is TGTGCCAGCAGACTACAGGGTCAAGAGACCCAGTACTTC. Its translation: CASRLQGQETQYF. Full variable domain (missing parts from reference TRBV28 and TRBJ2-5): DVKVTQSSRYLVKRTGEKVFLECVQDMDHENMFWYRQDPGLGLRLIYFSYDVKMKEKGDIPEGYSVSREKKERFSLILESASTNQTSMYLCASRLQGQETQYFGPGTRLLVL.

This rearrangement joins TRBV5-1 to TRBJ1-6; 7 positions agree with TRBD1. Germline assignment: CDR1 SGHRS and CDR2 YFSETQ. The CDR3 has 15 amino acids. Trimming took 4 bases from V and 7 from J; bases not matched to a gene: 8. CDR3 DNA: TGCGCCAGCAGCGTCGACAGGGCTGGGAATTCACCCCTCCACTTT. This codes for CASSVDRAGNSPLHF.

V usage is TRBV9 and J usage is TRBJ2-2; 9 bases are a match to TRBD2. CDR1 and CDR2 from the germline V gene are SGDLS and YYNGEE. Losses at the gene ends were 0 bases for V and 4 bases for J; bases not matched to a gene: 4. This CDR3 contains 16 residues. The DNA for the CDR3 is TGTGCCAGCAGCGTAGCCAGCGGGGGGATCACCGGGGAGCTGTTTTTT. Its translation: CASSVASGGITGELFF.

V usage is TRBV6-5 and J usage is TRBJ1-2; 8 positions agree with TRBD1. The germline V gene encodes CDR1 MNHEY and CDR2 SVGAGI. CDR3 size: 12 residues. V gave up 6 bases and J gave up 7 bases; unmatched junction bases: 4. DNA of the CDR3: TGTGCCAGCAGCTTACAGGGGGTTGGCTACACCTTC. Translated, it gives CASSLQGVGYTF.

This clone was seen only once. This sequence joins TRBV6-5 and TRBJ1-2; 11 nucleotides align to TRBD1. The CDR3 totals 15 residues. Germline V gene sequence: CDR1 MNHEY, CDR2 SVGAGI. Trimming cost V 7 bases and J 2 bases; bases outside gene matches: 6. CDR3 loop: CASTERDRGNYGYTF. The CDR3 nucleotides read TGTGCCAGCACCGAACGGGACAGGGGGAACTATGGCTACACCTTC.

This clone was detected once. The chain joins TRBV6-6 to TRBJ1-6, with TRBD1 matching 7 bases. Germline values: CDR1 MNHNY, CDR2 SVGAGI (reference sequence). The V segment lost 5 bases and the J segment 10 bases; nucleotides outside the gene matches: 5. The CDR3 is 13 amino acids. The CDR3 region has the DNA TGTGCCAGCAGTGACCGACAGGGATCACCCCTCCACTTT. Its protein is CASSDRQGSPLHF.

As concerns this clone: Mismatch with germline at one junction end may stem from a read error. The chain carries TRBV7-7 and TRBJ2-5, with D unresolved. Germline CDR1 and CDR2: SSHAT and FNYEAQ (reference sequence). The CDR3 is made up of 13 amino acids. CDR3 DNA: TGTGCTAGCAGTTATGGCTTCCAAGAGACCCAGTACTTC. Translated, it gives CASSYGFQETQYF.